The 17 T cell receptor beta chains presented below share a single source sample, sequenced in a study of blood T cell repertoires in COVID-19. Using immunoSEQ multiplex PCR, the repertoire was profiled, and TCRdb retains in-frame clones only, with some absent. This sample yields around 160,000 clones, of which approximately 83% are seen a single time; 8% belongs to the top ten. The sample consisted of peripheral blood. Receptor source: a woman aged 60 to 75 with COVID-19, enrolled during active disease.

This clone was counted only a few times. The V gene is TRBV2, the J gene TRBJ2-7, with a weak D call TRBD1 (6 bases). Trimming removed 6 bases at V and 6 bases at J, with 18 bases between. The CDR3 runs to 14 residues. Germline CDR1 and CDR2: SNHLY and FYNNEI. The CDR3 protein is CASRERITGPEQYF. CDR3 nucleotides: TGTGCCAGCAGGGAGCGGATAACAGGGCCCGAGCAGTACTTC.

The chain has TRBV7-9 and TRBJ1-2, with D maybe TRBD1 (5 bases). CDR3 length: 14 amino acids. V was shortened by 1 base and J by 6 bases, with 12 bases between the two germline ends. Germline CDR1 SEHNR, CDR2 FQNEAQ (reference sequence). DNA for the CDR3: TGTGCCAGCAGCTTAGTTGGGGGGTCCCATGGCTACACCTTC. It encodes CASSLVGGSHGYTF.

The J gene is TRBJ1-1, the V gene TRBV2, with 9 bases matching TRBD1. J was trimmed by 7 bases and V by 4 bases; bases with no gene match: 10. Germline assignment: CDR1 SNHLY and CDR2 FYNNEI. The CDR3 spans 15 residues. The CDR3 spells CASSGDRALRGEAFF. The CDR3, as DNA: TGTGCCAGCAGTGGGGACAGGGCTTTGCGGGGTGAAGCTTTCTTT.

The J gene is TRBJ1-1, the V gene TRBV7-2; a possible D gene is TRBD1 (5 bases). The CDR3 sequence is 13 residues long. The germline V gene encodes CDR1 SGHTA and CDR2 FQGNSA. V was cut by 1 base and J by 7 bases, with 10 bases left in between. CDR3 bases: TGTGCCAGCAGCTTAGGGACACATTATGAAGCTTTCTTT. This codes for CASSLGTHYEAFF.

The V gene is TRBV5-6, the J gene TRBJ2-1, with a tentative D call TRBD1 (5 bases). The CDR3 sequence is 13 residues long. Germline V gene data show CDR1 as SGHDT and CDR2 as YYEEEE. The V end lost 0 bases, the J end lost 5 bases, and 6 bases lay between the germline ends. The CDR3 here is CASSLVGHNEQFF. The CDR3, as DNA: TGTGCCAGCAGCTTGGTGGGGCACAATGAGCAGTTCTTC.

The V call is TRBV10-2, the J call TRBJ2-7, with 12 positions matching TRBD2. The CDR3 spans 13 residues. The germline V gene has CDR1 WSHSY and CDR2 SAAADI. The CDR3 nucleotides are TGCACGACCGGACTAGCGGGAACCTACGAGCAGTACTTC. As protein: CTTGLAGTYEQYF.

The V and J genes are TRBV5-6 and TRBJ1-2; D perhaps matches TRBD1 (5 bases). Per the germline V gene, CDR1 is SGHDT and CDR2 is YYEEEE. The CDR3 spans 14 residues. The ends were cut back, 0 bases at V and 6 bases at J, with 12 bases in the middle. As DNA, the CDR3 is TGTGCCAGCAGCTTGGACAGGTACTATGATGGCTACACCTTC. It specifies CASSLDRYYDGYTF.

The V call is TRBV7-8, the J call TRBJ2-2; D might be TRBD1 (6 bases). This CDR3 comprises 13 residues. Looked up from germline, CDR1 is SGHVS and CDR2 is FQNEAQ. The V end lost 4 bases, the J end lost 7 bases, and 10 bases lay between the germline ends. CDR3 DNA: TGTGCCAGCAGCTACAGACAGGTCGGGGAGCTGTTTTTT. The encoded protein is CASSYRQVGELFF.

The V gene is TRBV30, the J gene TRBJ1-1; D not certain. Trimming shortened V by 2 bases and J by 2 bases, and 9 bases separated the two germline ends. CDR3 size: 13 residues. Per germline, CDR1 GTSNPN and CDR2 SVGIG (reference sequence). CDR3 in amino acids: CAWSTLANTEAFF. The DNA of the CDR3 is TGTGCCTGGAGTACTTTAGCAAACACTGAAGCTTTCTTT.

This chain links TRBV5-1 with TRBJ1-1; a weak D match, TRBD1 (5 bases). V lost 4 bases to trimming and J lost 6 bases, with 19 bases between them. The CDR3 extends over 15 amino acids. Germline-derived CDR1 and CDR2 are SGHRS and YFSETQ. CDR3 nucleotide sequence: TGCGCCAGCAGCACGGACACCCAATACGGGTCTGAAGCTTTCTTT. Translating it yields CASSTDTQYGSEAFF.

On this clone: Compared with germline, one end of the junction differs, possibly owing to a read error. The chain employs TRBV7-7 and TRBJ2-5; D is perhaps TRBD2 (5 bases). Germline CDR1 SSHAT, CDR2 FNYEAQ (reference sequence). The CDR3 is 14 residues long. The CDR3 nucleotides are TGTGCTAGCAGCTCCCCGGACTCTCCGCAGACCCAGTACTTC. This sequence encodes CASSSPDSPQTQYF.

The rearrangement links TRBV7-9 to TRBJ1-1, with a tentative D call TRBD1 (5 bases). The CDR3 runs to 14 residues. Germline lookup yields CDR1 SEHNR and CDR2 FQNEAQ (reference sequence). Trimming cost V 7 bases and J 4 bases, with 16 bases left between them. The CDR3 DNA is TGTGCCAGCACCTGGGGGGTGTTGGGCACTGAAGCTTTCTTT. It yields the protein CASTWGVLGTEAFF.

The rearrangement links TRBV15 to TRBJ2-3, with 8 bases lining up with TRBD2. Germline V gives CDR1 LNHNV, CDR2 YYDKDF (reference sequence). V lost 0 bases to trimming and J lost 2 bases; unmatched junction nucleotides: 4. This CDR3 is built from 16 residues. The CDR3 reads CATSRDRRGVTDTQYF. For the CDR3, the DNA is TGTGCCACCAGCAGAGATCGGCGGGGGGTCACAGATACGCAGTATTTT.

The CDR3 sequence is CASSLYTEAFF. CDR3 coding DNA: TGTGCCAGCAGCCTATACACTGAAGCTTTCTTT. The chain links TRBV7-9 to TRBJ1-1, with D unclear. CDR1 SEHNR and CDR2 FQNEAQ come from the germline V gene (reference sequence). The V end was cut by 5 bases, the J end by 3 bases, with 4 bases between. This CDR3 spans 11 amino acids.

The gene calls are TRBV12-3 or TRBV12-4 and TRBJ1-2, with no clear D. The V end lost 10 bases, the J end lost 3 bases, and 9 bases lay between the germline ends. The CDR3 runs 11 residues. The CDR3 bases are TGTGCCACCCACGGGGACTATGGCTACACCTTC. It is translated as CATHGDYGYTF.

This chain connects TRBV5-6 to TRBJ2-1; 8 positions match TRBD2. Trimming at V came to 0 bases and at J to 4 bases, leaving 6 bases not matched to a gene. This CDR3 comprises 16 residues. The germline gives CDR1 SGHDT, CDR2 YYEEEE. The CDR3, as DNA: TGTGCCAGCAGCTTGGAGGCGGGGGGTGGGTACAATGAGCAGTTCTTC. The encoded protein is CASSLEAGGGYNEQFF.

J is TRBJ2-2 and V is TRBV7-8; TRBD1 matches at 7 bases. The CDR3 loop spans 19 amino acids. V was pared by 0 bases and J by 0 bases, with 10 bases of the junction left unmatched. Germline CDR1 is SGHVS and CDR2 is FQNEAQ. The CDR3 region is CASSLARGYPYTNTGELFF. The CDR3 DNA is TGTGCCAGCAGCTTAGCCAGGGGGTATCCCTATACGAACACCGGGGAGCTGTTTTTT.